The 6 T cell receptor beta chains below all came from one sample that was sequenced in a study of T cell repertoires in cytomegalovirus infection. TCRdb re-analysed the reads in MiXCR, keeping a single row per CDR3 protein. The sample includes some 230,000 distinct CDR3 sequences, 22% of them seen just once. Material: CD8+ T cells from PBMCs. Receptors originate from a human donor in good health (CMV status not recorded). Some clones in this sample may be carry-over from other donors' samples.

V and J are TRBV7-3 and TRBJ2-7; D gene ambiguous. CDR1 is SGHTA, CDR2 FQGTGA, per germline. The CDR3 covers 14 residues. Trimming stripped 4 bases from V and 0 bases from J, with 10 bases between. The CDR3 DNA sequence: TGTGCCAGCAGCTCCCCCCGGTTCTCCTACGAGCAGTACTTC. It yields the protein CASSSPRFSYEQYF.

This clonotype was counted between two and nine times. The chain is built from TRBV12-3 or TRBV12-4 and TRBJ1-5, with 7 bases matching TRBD1. There are 15 residues in the CDR3. With V trimmed by 6 bases and J by 3 bases, 8 bases remained unmatched. The CDR3 is CASSPETGFNQPQHF. For the CDR3, the DNA is TGTGCCAGCAGCCCCGAGACAGGGTTCAATCAGCCCCAGCATTTT.

This clonotype was picked up many times. V is TRBV2 and J is TRBJ1-2; tentative D call: TRBD1 (5 bases). Germline V gene sequence: CDR1 SNHLY, CDR2 FYNNEI. Between the trimmed V and J ends, which lost 9 bases and 6 bases, there was a span of 17 bases. The CDR3 sequence is 13 residues long. CDR3 loop: CASFPPGVDGYTF. CDR3 nucleotide sequence: TGTGCCAGTTTTCCCCCGGGGGTCGATGGCTACACCTTC.

The J gene is TRBJ2-3, the V gene TRBV19; 11 bases are shared with TRBD2. The germline V gene encodes CDR1 LNHDA and CDR2 SQIVND (reference sequence). The CDR3 is made up of 14 amino acids. The V gene end was trimmed by 9 bases and the J gene end by 2 bases; junction bases not matched to a gene: 4. This CDR3 reads CASALAGVTDTQYF. CDR3 nucleotides: TGTGCCAGCGCACTAGCGGGGGTCACAGATACGCAGTATTTT.

Concerning this clonotype: A read error may account for a junction end that differs from germline. The chain links TRBV7-8 to TRBJ1-2, with TRBD1 as a possible D gene (5 bases). This CDR3 is built from 16 residues. Germline lookup yields CDR1 SGHVS and CDR2 FQNEAQ. The CDR3 reads CASSFAPHGTEYGYTF. CDR3 bases: TGTGCCAGCAGCTTCGCCCCCCACGGGACCGAGTATGGCTACACCTTT. The variable domain in full, completed from reference TRBV7-8 and TRBJ1-2, reads GAGVSQSPRYKVAKRGQDVALRCDPISGHVSLFWYQQALGQGPEFLTYFQNEAQLDKSGLPSDRFFAERPEGSVSTLKIQRTQQEDSAVYLCASSFAPHGTEYGYTFGSGTRLTVV.

This rearrangement joins TRBV20-1 to TRBJ2-1; D unclear. The CDR3 has 15 amino acids. Trimming took 0 bases from V and 4 from J, leaving 13 bases between them. Germline V lookup: CDR1 DFQATT, CDR2 SNEGSKA (reference sequence). CDR3 DNA: TGCAGTGCTAGAGAGGGATTTCTCTTGTACAATGAGCAGTTCTTC. Amino acid sequence: CSAREGFLLYNEQFF.